This T cell receptor beta chain was observed in a study of response to subunit inactivated influenza vaccine. Study-level results: Authors proposed each seasonal influenza vaccination draws in few new T cells.

In the case of this clonotype: Its antigen is undetermined.

CDR3 size: 13 residues. V was shortened by 1 base and J by 2 bases, with 6 bases between the two germline ends. CDR1 and CDR2 (germline): KGHSH, LQKENI. One entry per CDR3 protein, called by TCRdb with MiXCR from the RT-PCR reads. Of 650,000 to 800,000 distinct CDR3 sequences detected, less than 20% appear once; the ten largest clones hold under 13%. The sequences come from PBMCs from blood, collected about 5 days after vaccination. This receptor was obtained from a man aged 45 to 65 who received an inactivated influenza vaccine. The rearrangement links TRBV18 to TRBJ2-7; D call uncertain. The chain's CDR3 is CASSPRETYEQYF. CDR3 sequence (DNA): TGTGCCAGCTCACCACGAGAAACCTACGAGCAGTACTTC.